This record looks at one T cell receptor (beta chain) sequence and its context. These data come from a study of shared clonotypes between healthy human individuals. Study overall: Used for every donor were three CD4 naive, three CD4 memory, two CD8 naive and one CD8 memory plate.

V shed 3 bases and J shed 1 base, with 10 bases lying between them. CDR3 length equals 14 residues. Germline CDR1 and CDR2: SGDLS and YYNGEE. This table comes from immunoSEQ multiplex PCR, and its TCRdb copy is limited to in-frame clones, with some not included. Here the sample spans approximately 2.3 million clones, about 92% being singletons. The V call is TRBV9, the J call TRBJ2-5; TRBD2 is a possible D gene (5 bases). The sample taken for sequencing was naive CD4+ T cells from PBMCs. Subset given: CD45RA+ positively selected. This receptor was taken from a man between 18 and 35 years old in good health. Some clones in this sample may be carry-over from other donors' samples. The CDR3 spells CASSGYSGQETQYF. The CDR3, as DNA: TGTGCCAGCAGCGGTTACAGCGGCCAAGAGACCCAGTACTTC. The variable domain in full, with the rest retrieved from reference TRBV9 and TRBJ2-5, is DSGVTQTPKHLITATGQRVTLRCSPRSGDLSVYWYQQSLDQGLQFLIQYYNGEERAKGNILERFSAQQFPDLHSELNLSSLELGDSALYFCASSGYSGQETQYFGPGTRLLVL.